The rows below give T cell receptor beta chains drawn from one sample of a study of blood T cell repertoires in COVID-19. Method: immunoSEQ multiplex PCR; TCRdb's copy keeps in-frame clones and lacks some. The sample yields just over 300,000 clones, over 75% seen once. The sequencing input was PBMCs or T cells enriched from blood (not recorded which). Receptors were obtained from a man aged 25-40 years who had recovered from COVID-19. Both conserved end residues are part of each CDR3. Fields, in order: V gene, J gene, clone size, D gene, CDR3 DNA, CDR3 protein. The D gene is left open where the match is weak. The size entry is marked missing in some rows and otherwise reads once, few, many or a size class.

v_gene: TRBV18
j_gene: TRBJ2-7
abundance: .
d_gene: TRBD2
CDR3nt: TGTGCCAGCTCACCCTGGACTAGCGGGAGGGTAAGCTACGAGCAGTACTTC
CDR3aa: CASSPWTSGRVSYEQYF

v_gene: TRBV6-5
j_gene: TRBJ1-1
abundance: .
d_gene: .
CDR3nt: TGTGCCAGCAGGCAGGGCGGCGTGAACACTGAAGCTTTCTTT
CDR3aa: CASRQGGVNTEAFF

v_gene: TRBV27
j_gene: TRBJ1-1
abundance: once
d_gene: .
CDR3nt: TGTGCCAGCAGGTTGGGGACTTTGGGAGGTCGATCTTCCGAAGCTTTCTTT
CDR3aa: CASRLGTLGGRSSEAFF

v_gene: TRBV6-5
j_gene: TRBJ1-5
abundance: few
d_gene: .
CDR3nt: TGTGCCAGCAGTCGGACAGATAGCAATCAGCCCCAGCATTTT
CDR3aa: CASSRTDSNQPQHF

v_gene: TRBV5-1
j_gene: TRBJ2-5
abundance: .
d_gene: TRBD1
CDR3nt: TGCGCCAGCAGCCCTGCCCCCTTCGGACAGGGAACAGAGACCCAGTACTTC
CDR3aa: CASSPAPFGQGTETQYF

v_gene: TRBV30
j_gene: TRBJ1-2
abundance: few
d_gene: .
CDR3nt: TGTGCCTGGAGTACAGGGCTACAGGGTCGAGGCTACACCTTC
CDR3aa: CAWSTGLQGRGYTF

v_gene: TRBV10-1
j_gene: TRBJ2-1
abundance: .
d_gene: TRBD1
CDR3nt: TGCGCCAGCAGTGAGCCCCGGACAGGGATCGCAAGTGAGCAGTTCTTC
CDR3aa: CASSEPRTGIASEQFF

v_gene: TRBV18
j_gene: TRBJ1-4
abundance: .
d_gene: .
CDR3nt: TGTGCCAGCTCACCACCGGACACTTATGAAAAACTGTTTTTT
CDR3aa: CASSPPDTYEKLFF

v_gene: TRBV11-2
j_gene: TRBJ1-3
abundance: .
d_gene: TRBD1
CDR3nt: TGTGCCAGCAGCCCCAGATGGTCGGGACAGAAAAGCTCTGGAAACACCATATATTTT
CDR3aa: CASSPRWSGQKSSGNTIYF

v_gene: TRBV7-6
j_gene: TRBJ2-3
abundance: .
d_gene: .
CDR3nt: TGTGCCAGCAGCTTAACGCAGACAGATACGCAGTATTTT
CDR3aa: CASSLTQTDTQYF

v_gene: TRBV21-1
j_gene: TRBJ2-7
abundance: .
d_gene: .
CDR3nt: TGTGCCAGCAGCAGTAGGATCTTTGGGCTAGCGGCCTCCTACGAGCAGTACTTC
CDR3aa: CASSSRIFGLAASYEQYF

v_gene: TRBV5-1
j_gene: TRBJ2-3
abundance: .
d_gene: TRBD2
CDR3nt: TGCGCCAGCAGCCCGGGCCCCCCCGGGACTAGCGGAAGAGATACGCAGTATTTT
CDR3aa: CASSPGPPGTSGRDTQYF

v_gene: TRBV27
j_gene: TRBJ1-2
abundance: few
d_gene: TRBD1
CDR3nt: TGTGCCAGCAGCGGGACAGGGGGAAGCTATGGCTACACCTTC
CDR3aa: CASSGTGGSYGYTF

v_gene: TRBV12-5
j_gene: TRBJ2-5
abundance: .
d_gene: TRBD2
CDR3nt: TGTGCTAGTGGCCTGGGGGGGTGGGAAGAGACCCAGTACTTC
CDR3aa: CASGLGGWEETQYF

v_gene: TRBV24-1
j_gene: TRBJ2-5
abundance: .
d_gene: .
CDR3nt: TGTGCCACCAGTGATCCCCTCTCTCCCCAGGAGACCCAGTACTTC
CDR3aa: CATSDPLSPQETQYF

v_gene: TRBV7-2
j_gene: TRBJ2-7
abundance: many
d_gene: TRBD1
CDR3nt: TGTGCCAGCAGCCGGGACAGGGTCCAGGAGCAGTACTTC
CDR3aa: CASSRDRVQEQYF

v_gene: TRBV5-5
j_gene: TRBJ1-2
abundance: once
d_gene: .
CDR3nt: TGTGCCAGCAGCCGTATAGCAGACCGGCGAGAAGGCTACACCTTC
CDR3aa: CASSRIADRREGYTF

v_gene: TRBV28
j_gene: TRBJ2-5
abundance: .
d_gene: .
CDR3nt: TGTGCCAGCAGTTATTCGGGACACGAGGCCGAAGAGACCCAGTACTTC
CDR3aa: CASSYSGHEAEETQYF

v_gene: TRBV2
j_gene: TRBJ2-4
abundance: .
d_gene: .
CDR3nt: TGTGCCAGCAGTACATACGTGCTCCAAAACATTCAGTACTTC
CDR3aa: CASSTYVLQNIQYF

v_gene: TRBV18
j_gene: TRBJ1-2
abundance: .
d_gene: TRBD1
CDR3nt: TGTGCCAGCTCACCGACCGACCCCCGGACAGGGGGCTCTCATGGCTACACCTTC
CDR3aa: CASSPTDPRTGGSHGYTF

v_gene: TRBV18
j_gene: TRBJ1-5
abundance: once
d_gene: .
CDR3nt: TGTGCCAGCTCACCGTCCCCAAGAACGGATCAGCCCCAGCATTTT
CDR3aa: CASSPSPRTDQPQHF

v_gene: TRBV29-1
j_gene: TRBJ2-3
abundance: .
d_gene: TRBD2
CDR3nt: TGCAGCGTTGAAGGGACCGTAGCGGGAAGCACAGATACGCAGTATTTT
CDR3aa: CSVEGTVAGSTDTQYF

v_gene: TRBV11-2
j_gene: TRBJ2-1
abundance: .
d_gene: .
CDR3nt: TGTGCCAGCAGCGCCGCCGGACTAGAGCAGTTCTTC
CDR3aa: CASSAAGLEQFF

v_gene: TRBV28
j_gene: TRBJ2-1
abundance: .
d_gene: TRBD2
CDR3nt: TGTGCCAGCAGTTTGATAGCGGGGAGCTCCTACAATGAGCAGTTCTTC
CDR3aa: CASSLIAGSSYNEQFF

v_gene: TRBV4-1
j_gene: TRBJ1-5
abundance: few
d_gene: .
CDR3nt: TGCGCCAGCAGCCAAGAAAAGGGGCGCTATCAGCCCCAGCATTTT
CDR3aa: CASSQEKGRYQPQHF

v_gene: TRBV27
j_gene: TRBJ2-2
abundance: .
d_gene: TRBD1
CDR3nt: TGTGCCAGCAGTTTTGGGACAGGGGGCGCAACCGGGGAGCTGTTTTTT
CDR3aa: CASSFGTGGATGELFF

v_gene: TRBV19
j_gene: TRBJ2-1
abundance: .
d_gene: TRBD2
CDR3nt: TGTGCCAGTAGTATAGATCAACGGGGGAGGGTGGAGCAGTTCTTC
CDR3aa: CASSIDQRGRVEQFF

v_gene: TRBV7-6
j_gene: TRBJ2-2
abundance: .
d_gene: .
CDR3nt: TGTGCCAGCAGCCTCGACAGGATCGGGGAGCTGTTTTTT
CDR3aa: CASSLDRIGELFF

v_gene: TRBV18
j_gene: TRBJ2-1
abundance: once
d_gene: TRBD2
CDR3nt: TGTGCCAGCTCACGACCGGGACTAGCGGGAGTGGGTGAGCAGTTCTTC
CDR3aa: CASSRPGLAGVGEQFF

v_gene: TRBV21-1
j_gene: TRBJ1-4
abundance: .
d_gene: .
CDR3nt: TGTGCCAGCAGCTACACCCGGGACAGGGTTAATGAAAAACTGTTTTTT
CDR3aa: CASSYTRDRVNEKLFF

v_gene: TRBV7-6
j_gene: TRBJ2-3
abundance: .
d_gene: .
CDR3nt: TGTGCCAGCAGCCCCCTCGTGGGGGGGGCAAGCACAGATACGCAGTATTTT
CDR3aa: CASSPLVGGASTDTQYF

v_gene: TRBV5-1
j_gene: TRBJ1-3
abundance: few
d_gene: .
CDR3nt: TGCGCCAGCAGCTTGGGGGCTTCTGGAAACACCATATATTTT
CDR3aa: CASSLGASGNTIYF

v_gene: TRBV30
j_gene: TRBJ1-2
abundance: .
d_gene: .
CDR3nt: TGTGCCTGGAGTGTACGTTACTGGACACGTAACTATGGCTACACCTTC
CDR3aa: CAWSVRYWTRNYGYTF